The T cell receptor beta chain described here comes from a study of blood T cell repertoires in COVID-19 (dated by TCRdb to 2019 to 2021). Background on the whole study: Samples from collaborators originated in the United States, Italy and Spain and spanned both the acute and convalescent phases of COVID-19. The samples were drawn from the first 160 participants of the ongoing ImmuneRACE study and from 1,200 or so subjects provided by 6 global collaborators. Subjects who had been exposed to COVID-19, were actively infected with it, or had recovered from it provided the deeply sampled blood TCRbeta repertoires that made up the dataset. The repertoires were released in a freely available public database meant as a resource for research on the immune response to SARS-CoV-2. The sample metadata nearly always contained a de-identified subject ID, COVID-19 status, age in years and sex. Where available, HLA class I and class II types were taken from metadata supplied by the sample provider and were not determined by assay-based typing. The prospective study material was composed of cDNA or gDNA derived from T cells, B-cell-depleted T cells, or PBMCs. Results the study describes overall, beyond this receptor: The quantity of clinical and demographic metadata differed by source and by participant and was supplied without curation.

TCRbeta CDR3 regions were amplified from genomic DNA using the immunoSEQ Assay, a bias-controlled multiplex PCR. The authors' analysis ran thus. The number of nucleated cells in each sample was estimated from the amplification of reference gene primers within the assay. To quantify the absolute abundance of each unique TCRbeta CDR3 rearrangement, sequence reads were collapsed and filtered. For each sample, productive Simpson clonality was calculated as the square root of Simpson's diversity index over productive rearrangements. TCRdb mirrors the immuneACCESS table, restricted to in-frame sequences. Some clones are absent from its copies; in checked studies, under half trace to an unresolved V gene, and the reason for the others is unknown. V and J calls and clone size are those listed in that table; D and trimming were worked out from the DNA. This sample has under 300,000 clones in its table, and around 80% of those were observed once. Less than 6.5% of the sample goes to the ten largest clones.

Each collaborating institution followed its own protocols to collect whole blood in K2EDTA tubes. Collaborator samples were shipped for TCRbeta analysis as frozen whole blood, isolated PBMCs, or DNA extracted from either sample type. Of note for this clone: Its antigen remains undetermined. No clone much larger than this one lies a single base away; base qualities are absent.

The receptor was derived from a human donor in a cohort sampled during active COVID-19. Sequencing was performed on peripheral blood.

CDR3 protein: CASSLTSGTSVYNEQFF. In nucleotide form, the sequence is TGCGCCAGCAGCTTAACTTCCGGGACTAGCGTCTACAATGAGCAGTTCTTC. The rearranged segments are TRBV5-1 and TRBJ2-1; a stretch of 10 junction bases matches TRBD2. Inclusive of the bounding cysteine and phenylalanine, the CDR3 is 17 residues long. Only the CDR3 DNA stays, 51 bases, in frame from base 1. In the germline V gene, CDR1 corresponds to SGHRS and CDR2 to YFSETQ. V is cut back by 2 bases and J by 3 bases, with 8 bases in the junction unmatched.